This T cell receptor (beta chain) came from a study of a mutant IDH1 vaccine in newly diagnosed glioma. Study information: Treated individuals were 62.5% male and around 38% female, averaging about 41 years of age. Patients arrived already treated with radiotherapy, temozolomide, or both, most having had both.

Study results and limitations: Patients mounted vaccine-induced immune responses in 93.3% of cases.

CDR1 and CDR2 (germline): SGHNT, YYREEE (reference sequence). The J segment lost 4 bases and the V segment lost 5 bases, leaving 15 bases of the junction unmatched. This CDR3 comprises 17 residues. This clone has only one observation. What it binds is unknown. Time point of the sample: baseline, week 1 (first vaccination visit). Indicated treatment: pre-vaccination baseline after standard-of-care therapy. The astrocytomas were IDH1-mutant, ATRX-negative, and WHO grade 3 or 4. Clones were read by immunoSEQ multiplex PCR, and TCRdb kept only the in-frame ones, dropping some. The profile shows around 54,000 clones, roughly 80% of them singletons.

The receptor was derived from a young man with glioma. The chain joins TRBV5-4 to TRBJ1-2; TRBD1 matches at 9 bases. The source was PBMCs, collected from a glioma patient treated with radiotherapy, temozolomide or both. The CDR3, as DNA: TGTGCCAGCAGGTTTACAGGGGGCGGAACCCTGGGCTATGGCTACACCTTC. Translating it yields CASRFTGGGTLGYGYTF.